This T cell receptor (beta chain) was observed in a study of CD8+CD57+ T cells in acquired aplastic anemia (dated by TCRdb to the late 2010s). Describing the broader study: DNA extracted from sorted CD4+ and CD8+ cells had a mean of about 3.2 ug, with a range of 0.2 to 27.4 ug. CD8+CD57+ expansion was defined as a frequency above the mean frequency observed in healthy subjects.

The patients picked for sequencing were ones in whom flow cytometry had shown an expansion of CD8+CD57+ cells. All patients had severe acquired aplastic anemia diagnosed by International Study of Aplastic Anemia and Agranulocytosis and Camitta criteria. At the time blood was sampled, none of the patients had received any therapy. The study deep-sequenced TCR repertoires of sorted CD4+ and CD8+ blood T cells from severe aplastic anemia patients and healthy subjects. Patients were enrolled in the USA under clinicaltrials.gov protocols 00001620, 01623167, 00001397, 00071045, 00081523 and 00961064. Ficoll-Paque density gradient centrifugation was used to isolate peripheral blood mononuclear cells. Before DNA extraction, CD4+ and CD8+ T cells were sorted with FACS or magnetic beads. What the research found in general, with its limitations: CD8+ Simpson's diversity did not differ significantly between patients and healthy controls (P=0.060). Around 30 CD8+ CDR3 sequences were shared between patients and controls but appeared highly expressed in patients and within their immunodominant clones.

The CDR3 contains 14 residues, cysteine and phenylalanine counted. Only the CDR3 DNA is retained, 42 bases long and in frame from the first base. The germline V gene sets CDR1 to SGHTS and CDR2 to YDEGEE. V sheds 2 bases and J sheds 6 bases, leaving 12 bases between their ends. Profiling of TCR beta VDJ combinations and CDR3 sequences used genomic DNA as the template. An Illumina HiSeq 2000 was the platform used for TCR repertoire sequencing. As for how the authors treated the data: Repertoire assessment relied on Simpson's diversity index, CDR3 size and DJ length profiles, and TRBV/TRBJ rearrangement plots. Whichever DNA sequence was most abundant in the deep sequencing data was defined as the immunodominant clone. CDR3 amino acid sequences were screened for sharing across subjects and compared with published repertoires and the VDJdb database. Clones were called with MiXCR by TCRdb after fastp trimmed the public reads at Q25, and only in-frame beta chains were retained. Rows are combined by CDR3 protein, so each entry shows the most common genes and DNA. TCRdb, not the authors, supplied the V and J calls. The table for this sample lists 200,000 or so distinct CDR3 sequences; roughly 45% of them were counted only once. The ten largest clones represent about 20% of the sample.

This clonotype has at least ten counts. Its specific antigen is unknown. Qualities for individual bases were not recorded, and no much larger clone is one base off. The chain is made from TRBV5-8 and TRBJ2-1; the D gene may be TRBD1 or TRBD2, since each aligns over 5 bases. Sample: sorted CD4+, CD8+, or CD8+CD57+ T cells (not recorded which) from PBMCs. This receptor was taken from a human donor with aplastic anemia. The CDR3 loop reads CASSLKSGGNEQFF. The sequenced DNA is TGTGCCAGCAGCTTAAAGAGTGGGGGCAATGAGCAGTTCTTC.